These 29 T cell receptor beta chains came from one sample sequenced in a study of blood T cell repertoires in COVID-19. The repertoire was sequenced with immunoSEQ multiplex PCR; TCRdb's copy has only in-frame clones and lacks some. The data contain around 150,000 clones, 81% of them singletons. Sequenced sample: peripheral blood. All receptors come from a woman in her sixties with active or convalescent COVID-19.

The CDR3 DNA reads TGTGCCAGCAGCCAGGGTGGAGGTGGTGCTTTCTTT. It is translated as CASSQGGGGAFF. The chain is built from TRBV7-8 and TRBJ1-1; D is possibly TRBD1 (5 bases). Trimming stripped 5 bases from V and 11 bases from J, with 15 bases between. The CDR3 loop spans 12 amino acids. Germline V gene sequence: CDR1 SGHVS, CDR2 FQNEAQ. The variable domain in full, completed from reference TRBV7-8 and TRBJ1-1, reads GAGVSQSPRYKVAKRGQDVALRCDPISGHVSLFWYQQALGQGPEFLTYFQNEAQLDKSGLPSDRFFAERPEGSVSTLKIQRTQQEDSAVYLCASSQGGGGAFFGQGTRLTVV.

The rearrangement links TRBV5-1 to TRBJ2-5; 9 positions match TRBD2. The CDR3 is 16 amino acids. Germline loops: CDR1 SGHRS, CDR2 YFSETQ. V shed 0 bases and J 2 bases; nucleotides not matched to a gene: 5. CDR3 loop: CASSLAGAGGQETQYF. CDR3 bases: TGCGCCAGCAGCTTGGCCGGAGCGGGGGGACAAGAGACCCAGTACTTC.

This chain joins TRBV6-5 and TRBJ2-2; D uncertain. This CDR3 is built from 16 residues. In germline, CDR1 is MNHEY, CDR2 SVGAGI. V was shortened by 2 bases and J by 7 bases, with 17 bases between the two germline ends. Here the CDR3 reads CASSYGQDTFYGELFF. The CDR3 DNA sequence: TGTGCCAGCAGTTACGGGCAGGATACCTTCTACGGGGAGCTGTTTTTT.

The chain uses TRBV29-1 and TRBJ1-3, with D possibly matching TRBD1 (5 bases). The germline CDR1 and CDR2 sequences are SQVTM and ANQGSEA. This CDR3 is built from 12 residues. Trimming pared 3 bases from V and 3 bases from J, leaving 6 bases between. This CDR3 reads CSVEQGGNTIYF. The CDR3, as DNA: TGCAGCGTTGAGCAGGGTGGAAACACCATATATTTT.

This clone was counted between two and nine times. The CDR3 spells CATSRDGDSGHEQYF. In nucleotides, the CDR3 is TGTGCCACCAGCAGAGATGGGGACAGTGGCCACGAGCAGTACTTC. The V call is TRBV15, the J call TRBJ2-7, with 7 bases fitting TRBD1. Germline V gives CDR1 LNHNV, CDR2 YYDKDF (reference sequence). Unmatched junction bases numbered 7, after V lost 0 bases and J lost 5 bases. This CDR3 comprises 15 residues.

J is TRBJ2-5 and V is TRBV11-2, with D perhaps matching TRBD2 (6 bases). V was clipped by 1 base and J by 4 bases, with 10 bases between them. The germline V gene has CDR1 SGHAT and CDR2 FQNNGV. The CDR3 contains 14 residues. CDR3 nucleotides: TGTGCCAGCAGCTTAGCACGGGAGCGAGAGACCCAGTACTTC. Protein: CASSLARERETQYF.

V usage is TRBV3-1 (or the pseudogene TRBV3-2) and J usage is TRBJ1-6; D gene uncertain. This CDR3 spans 15 amino acids. The V end was cut by 0 bases, the J end by 9 bases, with 12 bases between. Germline V gives CDR1 LGHDT, CDR2 YNNKEL (reference sequence). The CDR3 coding sequence is TGTGCCAGCAGCCAAGATTGGGCAGCCAGTTCACCCCTCCACTTT. As protein: CASSQDWAASSPLHF.

This chain connects TRBV30 to TRBJ1-2, with TRBD1 identical over 10 bases. CDR3 size: 14 residues. Germline-derived CDR1 and CDR2 are GTSNPN and SVGIG (reference sequence). J lost 6 bases, V lost 3 bases, and 7 bases had no gene match. DNA of the CDR3: TGTGCCTGGAGAGGGGACAGGGGTTTCGATGGCTACACCTTC. Its protein is CAWRGDRGFDGYTF.

The chain has TRBV27 and TRBJ1-6; D possibly corresponds to TRBD1 (5 bases). The V end lost 7 bases, the J end lost 4 bases, and 8 bases lay between the germline ends. Germline V gene lookup returns CDR1 MNHEY and CDR2 SMNVEV (reference sequence). This CDR3 is built from 13 residues. The CDR3 sequence: CASKTVYNSPLHF. DNA of the CDR3: TGTGCCAGCAAGACAGTTTATAATTCACCCCTCCACTTT.

The chain uses TRBV5-5 and TRBJ2-2; a weak D match, TRBD1 (6 bases). The CDR3 has 15 amino acids. Germline CDR1 is SGHKS and CDR2 is YYEKEE (reference sequence). Trimming removed 4 bases at V and 6 bases at J, with 16 bases between. The CDR3 DNA reads as TGTGCCAGCAGCCAACACAGGGTGGGACCCGGGGAGCTGTTTTTT. Its protein is CASSQHRVGPGELFF.

This rearrangement joins TRBV5-4 to TRBJ2-3, with D possibly being TRBD1 (5 bases). Trimming removed 0 bases at V and 2 bases at J, with 10 bases between. Germline V lookup: CDR1 SGHNT, CDR2 YYREEE (reference sequence). The CDR3 runs 15 residues. CDR3 bases: TGTGCCAGCAGCTTGGGGGGCAGAGTCACAGATACGCAGTATTTT. It codes for CASSLGGRVTDTQYF. The whole variable domain, remainder taken from reference TRBV5-4 and TRBJ2-3, is ETGVTQSPTHLIKTRGQQVTLRCSSQSGHNTVSWYQQALGQGPQFIFQYYREEENGRGNFPPRFSGLQFPNYSSELNVNALELDDSALYLCASSLGGRVTDTQYFGPGTRLTVL.

J is TRBJ1-4 and V is TRBV28; no reliable D call. There are 15 residues in the CDR3. Germline CDR1 and CDR2: MDHEN and SYDVKM. V gave up 5 bases and J gave up 0 bases, with 10 bases separating them. CDR3 nucleotide sequence: TGTGCCAGCAGTACCAGCGCCGCAACTAATGAAAAACTGTTTTTT. The encoded protein is CASSTSAATNEKLFF.

The chain has TRBV25-1 and TRBJ2-5; tentative D call: TRBD1 (6 bases). This CDR3 region has 11 residues. Per the germline V gene, CDR1 is MGHDK and CDR2 is SYGVNS. V lost 7 bases, J lost 9 bases, and 12 bases lay in between. This CDR3 is CASTLRGSQYF. The CDR3 DNA reads as TGTGCCAGCACCCTCAGGGGCTCCCAGTACTTC.

A few counts support this clone. J is TRBJ2-1 and V is TRBV5-1; D is undetermined. This CDR3 has 15 residues. V was trimmed by 2 bases and J by 3 bases, leaving 12 bases between them. Germline loops: CDR1 SGHRS, CDR2 YFSETQ. CDR3 sequence reads: CASSFRPESYNEQFF. The CDR3 DNA reads as TGCGCCAGCAGCTTCCGGCCGGAGAGCTACAATGAGCAGTTCTTC.

This clone has only one observation. This CDR3 reads CASSLRDRGACQPQHF. The CDR3 region has the DNA TGTGCCAGCAGTTTACGGGACAGGGGCGCTTGTCAGCCCCAGCATTTT. V usage is TRBV28 and J usage is TRBJ1-5; TRBD1 matches 10 bases. J gave up 6 bases and V 2 bases, and 7 bases lay outside the gene matches. The CDR3 is 16 amino acids. The germline V gene has CDR1 MDHEN and CDR2 SYDVKM.

The chain recombines TRBV10-3 with TRBJ2-7; 14 bases are shared with TRBD2. Germline V gene lookup returns CDR1 ENHRY and CDR2 SYGVKD. There are 15 residues in the CDR3. The trim removed 5 bases at V and 12 bases at J, leaving 12 bases unmatched. CDR3: CAISSGTSGSVGWYF. CDR3 DNA: TGTGCCATCAGTAGTGGGACTAGCGGGAGTGTAGGATGGTACTTC.

This rearrangement joins TRBV6-2 or TRBV6-3 to TRBJ1-1; no clear D. This CDR3 has 14 amino acids. In germline, CDR1 is MNHEY, CDR2 SVGEGT. The V end lost 4 bases, the J end lost 0 bases, and 9 bases lay between the germline ends. CDR3 nucleotide sequence: TGTGCCAGCAGTTCCCCAAGCTTGAACACTGAAGCTTTCTTT. It is translated as CASSSPSLNTEAFF.

This clone was counted only a few times. This chain links TRBV4-3 with TRBJ2-1; no clear D. The germline gives CDR1 LGHNA, CDR2 YSLEER. Trimming left V 0 bases short and J 8 bases short, with 17 bases between. The length of the CDR3 is 16 residues. CDR3 sequence: CASSQEGRSIVDEQFF. The DNA of the CDR3 is TGCGCCAGCAGCCAAGAAGGCCGGAGTATCGTGGATGAGCAGTTCTTC.

The J gene is TRBJ1-3, the V gene TRBV6-1; D call uncertain. V lost 2 bases and J lost 1, with 6 bases in between. This CDR3 comprises 14 residues. In germline, CDR1 is MNHNS, CDR2 SASEGT. The CDR3 loop reads CASSEQWSGNTIYF. CDR3 nucleotide sequence: TGTGCCAGCAGTGAACAGTGGTCTGGAAACACCATATATTTT.

The chain joins TRBV15 to TRBJ2-1; 9 bases line up with TRBD1. CDR1 LNHNV and CDR2 YYDKDF come from the germline V gene (reference sequence). V shed 5 bases, J shed 4 bases, and the junction held 6 bases outside the gene matches. The CDR3 length is 15 residues. The CDR3 DNA follows: TGTGCCACCAGCCGCGAGGACAGGGGTTACAATGAGCAGTTCTTC. The encoded protein is CATSREDRGYNEQFF.

This clone was counted a single time. The chain uses TRBV3-1 (or the pseudogene TRBV3-2) and TRBJ2-2; D call uncertain. There are 13 residues in the CDR3. Germline CDR1 and CDR2: LGHDT and YNNKEL (reference sequence). V lost 1 base, J lost 6 bases, and 6 bases lay in between. The CDR3 DNA sequence: TGTGCCAGCAGCCAAGGGGCGCCCGGGGAGCTGTTTTTT. It encodes CASSQGAPGELFF.

V and J are TRBV27 and TRBJ1-1; D ambiguous. V was clipped by 3 bases and J by 4 bases, with 12 bases between them. The length of the CDR3 is 14 residues. Germline CDR1 reads MNHEY; CDR2 reads SMNVEV (reference sequence). The CDR3: CASSFSGGVTEAFF. In nucleotides, the CDR3 is TGTGCCAGCAGTTTCTCCGGAGGAGTCACTGAAGCTTTCTTT.

The chain recombines TRBV5-4 with TRBJ2-1; D gene unclear. The CDR3 sequence is 14 residues long. Between the trimmed V and J ends, which lost 0 bases and 4 bases, there was a span of 8 bases. Germline CDR1 reads SGHNT; CDR2 reads YYREEE (reference sequence). Written as DNA, the CDR3 is TGTGCCAGCAGCTTGGAGTCTACTTACAATGAGCAGTTCTTC. Amino acid sequence: CASSLESTYNEQFF.

The CDR3 region is CASSWTDINSPLHF. CDR3 DNA: TGTGCCAGCAGCTGGACAGATATTAATTCACCCCTCCACTTT. The chain uses TRBV5-5 and TRBJ1-6, with a tentative D call TRBD1 (6 bases). The germline V gene encodes CDR1 SGHKS and CDR2 YYEKEE (reference sequence). Trimming pared 3 bases from V and 6 bases from J, leaving 10 bases between. The CDR3 is made up of 14 amino acids.

This chain uses TRBV4-2 with TRBJ1-1; D is undetermined. CDR1 LGHNA and CDR2 YNFKEQ come from the germline V gene. The CDR3 spans 16 residues. The V gene lost 0 bases and the J gene lost 1 base, with 12 bases spanning the gap. CDR3 amino acids: CASSQDGSAANTEAFF. CDR3 DNA: TGTGCCAGCAGCCAAGATGGATCGGCGGCGAACACTGAAGCTTTCTTT.

The rearrangement joins TRBV6-6 to TRBJ2-3; TRBD2 matches 10 bases. The germline CDR1 and CDR2 sequences are MNHNY and SVGAGI (reference sequence). V was pared by 4 bases and J by 4 bases, with 8 bases of the junction left unmatched. This CDR3 has 16 residues. CDR3 DNA: TGTGCCAGCAGTTTAGGGCTAGCGGGGGATGCAGATACGCAGTATTTT. Residues: CASSLGLAGDADTQYF.

V gene TRBV7-9 combines with J gene TRBJ2-1; TRBD2 matches at 14 bases. The CDR3 sequence is 14 residues long. The germline V gene encodes CDR1 SEHNR and CDR2 FQNEAQ (reference sequence). After removal of 5 bases from V and 12 bases from J, the junction contained 6 bases not matched to a gene. CDR3 bases: TGTGCCAGCAGCCGGGGACTAGCGGGAGAGGGGCAGTTCTTC. Its translation: CASSRGLAGEGQFF.

The V call is TRBV3-1 (or the pseudogene TRBV3-2), the J call TRBJ1-4, with 7 bases that match TRBD1. With 0 bases clipped from V and 6 bases from J, the junction kept 4 bases outside the gene matches. Germline V gene lookup returns CDR1 LGHDT and CDR2 YNNKEL (reference sequence). The CDR3 contains 15 residues. CDR3: CASSQDPGQHEKLFF. In DNA form, the CDR3 reads TGTGCCAGCAGCCAAGACCCGGGACAGCATGAAAAACTGTTTTTT.

This clone has just one count. This chain joins TRBV7-9 and TRBJ1-1; D not resolved. Germline V CDR1 and CDR2: SEHNR, FQNEAQ (reference sequence). The CDR3 loop spans 13 amino acids. Trimming cost V 0 bases and J 0 bases, with 2 bases left between them. CDR3 amino acids: CASSLAMNTEAFF. The CDR3 DNA follows: TGTGCCAGCAGCTTAGCCATGAACACTGAAGCTTTCTTT.